The 15 T cell receptor beta chains below come from one sample, sequenced in a study of radiotherapy plus CTLA-4 blockade in lung cancer (dated by TCRdb to the late 2010s). Library prep was done by the immunoSEQ multiplex PCR assay. TCRdb's version of the immuneACCESS table is confined to in-frame rearrangements and falls short of the full clone set. An unresolved V gene accounts for under half of the shortfall where checked; the remainder is of unknown origin. This sample has 100,000 or so clones in its table, and over 75% of those were observed once. About 14% of the sample is taken by the ten largest. The sequencing here drew on peripheral blood, taken from a patient treated with radiotherapy plus ipilimumab. All receptors come from a human donor with non-small cell lung cancer that progressed on radiotherapy plus ipilimumab.

This clone was recorded only once. V and J are TRBV4-1 and TRBJ2-1, with D possibly matching TRBD2 (5 bases). Trimming cost V 3 bases and J 7 bases, with 19 bases left between them. From germline, CDR1 is MGHRA and CDR2 YSYEKL. The CDR3 contains 16 residues. CDR3 DNA: TGCGCCAGCAGCCAGCCAGCGGAGGCCTTGTTGAATGAGCAGTTCTTC. Its translation is CASSQPAEALLNEQFF.

This chain uses TRBV5-1 with TRBJ1-1, with 8 bases matching TRBD1. The CDR3 length is 16 residues. CDR1 and CDR2 from the germline V gene are SGHRS and YFSETQ. With 4 bases clipped from V and 4 bases from J, the junction kept 12 bases outside the gene matches. CDR3 in amino acids: CASSGQVSGGGTEAFF. The DNA of the CDR3 is TGCGCCAGCAGCGGTCAGGTTTCAGGGGGCGGCACTGAAGCTTTCTTT.

The chain joins TRBV9 to TRBJ1-1, with D possibly being TRBD1 (5 bases). This CDR3 is 15 amino acids long. CDR1 SGDLS and CDR2 YYNGEE come from the germline V gene. Trimming removed 0 bases from V and 6 bases from J, with 15 bases in between. CDR3 region: CASSVVWGEVAEAFF. The CDR3 nucleotides read TGTGCCAGCAGCGTAGTTTGGGGGGAAGTGGCTGAAGCTTTCTTT.

This clone is a singleton in its sample. The CDR3 sequence is CASSYFRETSNQPQHF. The CDR3 DNA is TGTGCCAGCAGCTACTTCAGGGAGACTAGCAATCAGCCCCAGCATTTT. This rearrangement joins TRBV5-6 to TRBJ1-5; tentative D call: TRBD1 (5 bases). CDR1 SGHDT and CDR2 YYEEEE come from the germline V gene. This CDR3 is built from 16 residues. Trimming cost V 3 bases and J 0 bases, with 13 bases left between them.

The rearrangement joins TRBV7-3 to TRBJ1-4, with 7 bases that match TRBD1. Unmatched junction bases numbered 9, after V lost 4 bases and J lost 4 bases. Germline loops: CDR1 SGHTA, CDR2 FQGTGA. The CDR3 runs 16 residues. CDR3 sequence: CASSSRDSLYNEKLFF. Here the CDR3 DNA reads TGTGCCAGCAGCTCCCGGGACAGTCTCTATAATGAAAAACTGTTTTTT.

The chain employs TRBV15 and TRBJ1-2; D perhaps matches TRBD1 (6 bases). Trimming shortened V by 5 bases and J by 4 bases, and 17 bases separated the two germline ends. CDR3 length: 15 amino acids. Germline lookup yields CDR1 LNHNV and CDR2 YYDKDF (reference sequence). The CDR3 DNA is TGTGCCACCAGCCTCTCGACGGGGGGCTCCTATGGCTACACCTTC. Its protein is CATSLSTGGSYGYTF. Based on the CDR3 plus reference TRBV15 and TRBJ1-2, the full variable domain is DAMVIQNPRYQVTQFGKPVTLSCSQTLNHNVMYWYQQKSSQAPKLLFHYYDKDFNNEADTPDNFQSRRPNTSFCFLDIRSPGLGDTAMYLCATSLSTGGSYGYTFGSGTRLTVV.

The V gene is TRBV4-2, the J gene TRBJ2-1; possibly TRBD2 for D (7 bases). The CDR3 is made up of 16 amino acids. Trimming stripped 1 base from V and 6 bases from J, with 16 bases between. The germline V gene encodes CDR1 LGHNA and CDR2 YNFKEQ. CDR3 sequence: CASSQGGRGKFNEQFF. CDR3 in DNA: TGTGCCAGCAGCCAAGGGGGGCGGGGGAAATTCAATGAGCAGTTCTTC.

V is TRBV7-8 and J is TRBJ2-1; a weak D match, TRBD2 (8 bases). CDR1 and CDR2 from the germline V gene are SGHVS and FQNEAQ. With 6 bases removed from V and 8 bases from J, the gap between germline ends came to 23 bases. The CDR3 spans 16 residues. The DNA of the CDR3 is TGTGCCAGCAGAGTCGTAGCGGGACGCAGGGGGGATGAGCAGTTCTTC. Translation gives CASRVVAGRRGDEQFF.

The chain carries TRBV29-1 and TRBJ1-3; possibly TRBD1 for D (6 bases). This CDR3 spans 11 amino acids. V lost 7 bases and J lost 4, with 8 bases in between. Germline CDR1 is SQVTM and CDR2 is ANQGSEA. The CDR3 bases are TGCAGCGCCGACAGGGGAAACACCATATATTTT. Its protein is CSADRGNTIYF.

The J gene is TRBJ2-3, the V gene TRBV7-3; D is possibly TRBD2 (6 bases). Between the trimmed V and J ends, which lost 4 bases and 0 bases, there was a span of 11 bases. The CDR3 covers 15 residues. Germline V lookup: CDR1 SGHTA, CDR2 FQGTGA. Written as DNA, the CDR3 is TGTGCCAGCAGCTCCGGACTACGCAGCACAGATACGCAGTATTTT. This sequence encodes CASSSGLRSTDTQYF.

The chain carries TRBV7-6 and TRBJ2-7; D uncertain. Germline V CDR1 and CDR2: SGHVS, FNYEAQ. V lost 5 bases and J lost 2, with 4 bases in between. The CDR3 is 11 residues long. The CDR3 nucleotides read TGTGCCAGCAGCGCGCCCTACGAGCAGTACTTC. Translating it yields CASSAPYEQYF.

V and J are TRBV28 and TRBJ2-4; D possibly matches TRBD1 or TRBD2 (5 bases each). This CDR3 is 16 amino acids long. Trimming cost V 5 bases and J 4 bases, with 18 bases left between them. CDR1 is MDHEN, CDR2 SYDVKM, per germline. The CDR3 nucleotides read TGTGCCAGCAGTGGAGGCGAGGGTTGGGGGAAAAACATTCAGTACTTC. This encodes CASSGGEGWGKNIQYF.

This chain connects TRBV6-5 to TRBJ1-2; no definite D call. The CDR3 has 12 residues. Trimming pared 11 bases from V and 1 base from J, leaving 11 bases between. CDR1 MNHEY and CDR2 SVGAGI come from the germline V gene. The CDR3 sequence is CAARASNYGYTF. CDR3 in DNA: TGTGCCGCCCGAGCCAGTAACTATGGCTACACCTTC.

This rearrangement joins TRBV2 to TRBJ1-3, with TRBD1 matching 7 bases. With 6 bases clipped from V and 2 bases from J, the junction kept 7 bases outside the gene matches. Germline CDR1 reads SNHLY; CDR2 reads FYNNEI. The CDR3 covers 15 residues. The chain's CDR3 is CASSPLTGTGNTIYF. DNA for the CDR3: TGTGCCAGCAGCCCTTTGACAGGGACTGGAAACACCATATATTTT.

This chain uses TRBV7-9 with TRBJ1-1; tentative D call: TRBD1 (6 bases). Deletions cut 0 bases from V and 1 base from J, with 9 bases between. The CDR3 is made up of 15 amino acids. CDR1 is SEHNR and CDR2 is FQNEAQ in the germline V gene (reference sequence). The CDR3 nucleotides read TGTGCCAGCAGCTTAGCGGGACACCCGAACACTGAAGCTTTCTTT. Amino acids: CASSLAGHPNTEAFF.